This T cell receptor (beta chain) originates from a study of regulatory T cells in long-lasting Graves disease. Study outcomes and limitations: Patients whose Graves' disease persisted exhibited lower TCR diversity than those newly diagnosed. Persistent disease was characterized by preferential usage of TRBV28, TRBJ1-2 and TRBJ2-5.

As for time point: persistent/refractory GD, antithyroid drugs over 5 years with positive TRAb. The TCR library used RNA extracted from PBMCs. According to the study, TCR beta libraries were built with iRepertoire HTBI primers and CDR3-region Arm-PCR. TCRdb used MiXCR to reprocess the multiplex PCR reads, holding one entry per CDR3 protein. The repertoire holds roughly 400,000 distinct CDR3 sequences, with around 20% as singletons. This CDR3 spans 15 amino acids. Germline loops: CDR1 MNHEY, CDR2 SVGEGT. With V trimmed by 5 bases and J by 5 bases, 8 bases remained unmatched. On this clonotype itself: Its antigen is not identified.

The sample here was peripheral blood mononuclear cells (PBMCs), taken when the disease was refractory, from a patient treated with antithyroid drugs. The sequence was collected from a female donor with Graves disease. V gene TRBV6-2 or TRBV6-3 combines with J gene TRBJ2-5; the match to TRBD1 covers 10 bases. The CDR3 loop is CASSQTGGHQETQYF. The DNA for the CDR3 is TGTGCCAGCAGTCAGACAGGGGGCCATCAGGAGACCCAGTACTTC.